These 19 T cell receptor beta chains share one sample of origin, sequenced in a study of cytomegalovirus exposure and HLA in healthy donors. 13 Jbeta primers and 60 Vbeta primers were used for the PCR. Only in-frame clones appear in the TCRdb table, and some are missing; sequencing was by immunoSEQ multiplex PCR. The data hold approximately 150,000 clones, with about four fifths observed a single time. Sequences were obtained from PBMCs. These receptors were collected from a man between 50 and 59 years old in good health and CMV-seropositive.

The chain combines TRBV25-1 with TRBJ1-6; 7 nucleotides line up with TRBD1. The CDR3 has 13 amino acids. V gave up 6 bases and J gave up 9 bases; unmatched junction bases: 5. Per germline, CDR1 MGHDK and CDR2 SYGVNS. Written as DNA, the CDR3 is TGTGCCAGCAGGATGGGACAGATTTCACCCCTCCACTTT. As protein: CASRMGQISPLHF.

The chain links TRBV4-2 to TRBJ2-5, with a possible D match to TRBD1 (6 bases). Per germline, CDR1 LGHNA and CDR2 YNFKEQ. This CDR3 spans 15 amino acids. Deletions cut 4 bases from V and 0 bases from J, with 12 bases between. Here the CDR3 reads CASSLGGRYQETQYF. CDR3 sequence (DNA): TGTGCCAGCAGCCTAGGGGGACGGTACCAAGAGACCCAGTACTTC.

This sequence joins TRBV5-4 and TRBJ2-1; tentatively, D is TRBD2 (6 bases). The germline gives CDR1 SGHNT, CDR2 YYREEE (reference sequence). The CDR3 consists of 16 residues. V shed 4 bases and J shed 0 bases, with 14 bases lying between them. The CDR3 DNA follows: TGTGCCAGCAGCCCGGGAGCCGCTAGCTCCTACAATGAGCAGTTCTTC. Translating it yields CASSPGAASSYNEQFF.

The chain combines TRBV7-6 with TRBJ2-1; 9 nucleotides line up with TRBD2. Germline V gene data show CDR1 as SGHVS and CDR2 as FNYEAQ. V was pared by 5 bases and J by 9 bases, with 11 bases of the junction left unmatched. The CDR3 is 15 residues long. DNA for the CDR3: TGTGCCAGCAGCGTGACTAGCGGAGAGGGAGTTGAGCAGTTCTTC. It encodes CASSVTSGEGVEQFF.

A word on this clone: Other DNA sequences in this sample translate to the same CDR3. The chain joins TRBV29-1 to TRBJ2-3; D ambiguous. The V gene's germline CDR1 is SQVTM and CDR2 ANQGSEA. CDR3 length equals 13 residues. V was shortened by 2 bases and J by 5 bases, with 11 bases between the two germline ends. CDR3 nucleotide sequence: TGCAGCGTTGAAAGAGGCAAGCGAGATACGCAGTATTTT. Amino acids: CSVERGKRDTQYF.

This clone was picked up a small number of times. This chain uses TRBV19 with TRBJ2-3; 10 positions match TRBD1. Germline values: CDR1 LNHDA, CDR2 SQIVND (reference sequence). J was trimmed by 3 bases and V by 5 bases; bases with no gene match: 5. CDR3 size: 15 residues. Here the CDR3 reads CASSDRDRGTDTQYF. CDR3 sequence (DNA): TGTGCCAGTAGTGACCGGGACAGGGGAACAGATACGCAGTATTTT.

CDR3 loop: CASSWEGGRTEAFF. The CDR3, as DNA: TGCGCCAGCAGCTGGGAGGGGGGCCGAACTGAAGCTTTCTTT. The chain uses TRBV5-1 and TRBJ1-1; a weak D match, TRBD1 (6 bases). Trimming pared 3 bases from V and 5 bases from J, leaving 14 bases between. This CDR3 is built from 14 residues. In germline, CDR1 is SGHRS, CDR2 YFSETQ. The full variable domain, completed using reference TRBV5-1 and TRBJ1-1, is KAGVTQTPRYLIKTRGQQVTLSCSPISGHRSVSWYQQTPGQGLQFLFEYFSETQRNKGNFPGRFSGRQFSNSRSEMNVSTLELGDSALYLCASSWEGGRTEAFFGQGTRLTVV.

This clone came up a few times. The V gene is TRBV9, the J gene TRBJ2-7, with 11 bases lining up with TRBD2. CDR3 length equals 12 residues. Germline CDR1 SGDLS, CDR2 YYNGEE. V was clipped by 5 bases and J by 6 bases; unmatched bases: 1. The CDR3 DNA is TGTGCCAGCAGAGGGACTAGCGGCGAGCAGTACTTC. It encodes CASRGTSGEQYF. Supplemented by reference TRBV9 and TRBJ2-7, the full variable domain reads DSGVTQTPKHLITATGQRVTLRCSPRSGDLSVYWYQQSLDQGLQFLIQYYNGEERAKGNILERFSAQQFPDLHSELNLSSLELGDSALYFCASRGTSGEQYFGPGTRLTVT.

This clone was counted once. CDR3: CASSEGTGGPYEQYF. For the CDR3, the DNA is TGTGCCAGCAGTGAAGGGACAGGGGGCCCCTACGAGCAGTACTTC. The chain joins TRBV6-1 to TRBJ2-7; 11 nucleotides align to TRBD1. Unmatched junction bases numbered 1, after V lost 1 base and J lost 2 bases. This CDR3 has 15 amino acids. In germline, CDR1 is MNHNS, CDR2 SASEGT.

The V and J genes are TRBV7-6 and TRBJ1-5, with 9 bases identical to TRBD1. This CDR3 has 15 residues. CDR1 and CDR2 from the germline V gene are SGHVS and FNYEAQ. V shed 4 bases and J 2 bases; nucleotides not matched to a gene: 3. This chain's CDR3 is CASSSGTGRNQPQHF. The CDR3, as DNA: TGTGCCAGCAGCTCCGGGACAGGGCGCAATCAGCCCCAGCATTTT.

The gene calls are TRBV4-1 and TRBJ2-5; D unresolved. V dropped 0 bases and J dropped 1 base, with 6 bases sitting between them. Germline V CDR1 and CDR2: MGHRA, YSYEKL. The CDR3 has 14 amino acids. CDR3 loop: CASSQEGLQETQYF. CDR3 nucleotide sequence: TGCGCCAGCAGCCAAGAGGGCCTCCAAGAGACCCAGTACTTC.

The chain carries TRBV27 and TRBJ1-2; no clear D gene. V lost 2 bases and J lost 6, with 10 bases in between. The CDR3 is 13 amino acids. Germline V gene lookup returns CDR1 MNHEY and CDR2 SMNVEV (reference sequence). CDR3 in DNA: TGTGCCAGCAGTTTAAAGAGCCTGGATGGCTACACCTTC. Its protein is CASSLKSLDGYTF.

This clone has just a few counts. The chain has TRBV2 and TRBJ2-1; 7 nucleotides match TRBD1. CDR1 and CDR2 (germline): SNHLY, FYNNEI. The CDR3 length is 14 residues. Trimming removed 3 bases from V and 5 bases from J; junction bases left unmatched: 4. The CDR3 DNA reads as TGTGCCAGCAGTGACAGGGGGTCCGACAATGAGCAGTTCTTC. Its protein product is CASSDRGSDNEQFF. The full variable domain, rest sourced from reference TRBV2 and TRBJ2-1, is EPEVTQTPSHQVTQMGQEVILRCVPISNHLYFYWYRQILGQKVEFLVSFYNNEISEKSEIFDDQFSVERPDGSNFTLKIRSTKLEDSAMYFCASSDRGSDNEQFFGPGTRLTVL.

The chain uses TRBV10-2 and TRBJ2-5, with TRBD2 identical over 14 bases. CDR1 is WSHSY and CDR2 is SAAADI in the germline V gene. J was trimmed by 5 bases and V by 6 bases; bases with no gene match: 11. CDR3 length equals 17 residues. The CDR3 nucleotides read TGCGCCAGCAGATCGTGGACTAGCGGGAGGTTGGGGGAGACCCAGTACTTC. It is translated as CASRSWTSGRLGETQYF.

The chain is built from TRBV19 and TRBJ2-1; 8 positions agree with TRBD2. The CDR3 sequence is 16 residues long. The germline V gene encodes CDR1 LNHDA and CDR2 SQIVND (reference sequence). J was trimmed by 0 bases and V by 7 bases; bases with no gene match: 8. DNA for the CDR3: TGTGCCAGTACTACGCGGGGGGTGAGCTCCTACAATGAGCAGTTCTTC. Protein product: CASTTRGVSSYNEQFF.

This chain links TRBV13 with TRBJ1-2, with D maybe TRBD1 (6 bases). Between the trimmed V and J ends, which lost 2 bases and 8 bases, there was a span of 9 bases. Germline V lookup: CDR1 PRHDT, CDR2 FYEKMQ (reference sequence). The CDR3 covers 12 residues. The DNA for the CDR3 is TGTGCCAGCAGCTTAAACAGGGCGGGCTACACCTTC. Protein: CASSLNRAGYTF.

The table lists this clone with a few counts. The CDR3 loop reads CASSLSGQGESGELFF. The CDR3 nucleotides read TGCGCCAGCAGCTTGTCGGGACAGGGGGAATCCGGGGAGCTGTTTTTT. V gene TRBV5-1 combines with J gene TRBJ2-2, with 11 bases lining up with TRBD1. Germline assignment: CDR1 SGHRS and CDR2 YFSETQ. The trim removed 1 base at V and 6 bases at J, leaving 5 bases unmatched. The CDR3 is 16 residues long. Drawing the rest from reference TRBV5-1 and TRBJ2-2, the complete variable domain is KAGVTQTPRYLIKTRGQQVTLSCSPISGHRSVSWYQQTPGQGLQFLFEYFSETQRNKGNFPGRFSGRQFSNSRSEMNVSTLELGDSALYLCASSLSGQGESGELFFGEGSRLTVL.

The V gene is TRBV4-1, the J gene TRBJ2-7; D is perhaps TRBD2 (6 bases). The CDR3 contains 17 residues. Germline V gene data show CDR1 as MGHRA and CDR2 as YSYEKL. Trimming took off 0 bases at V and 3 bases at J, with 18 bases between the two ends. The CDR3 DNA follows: TGCGCCAGCAGCCAAGATCCGCCTACTAGCCTCCTCTACGAGCAGTACTTC. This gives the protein CASSQDPPTSLLYEQYF.

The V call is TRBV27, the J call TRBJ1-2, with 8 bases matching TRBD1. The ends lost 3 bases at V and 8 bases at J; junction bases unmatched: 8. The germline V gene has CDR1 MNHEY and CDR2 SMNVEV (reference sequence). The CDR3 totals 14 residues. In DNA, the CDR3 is TGTGCCAGCAGTTTCGGGACAGGTGCCGAGGGCTACACCTTC. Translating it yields CASSFGTGAEGYTF.